This entry describes one T cell receptor (beta chain). Its specificity is not known. Germline loops: CDR1 MDHEN, CDR2 SYDVKM. V dropped 2 bases and J dropped 6 bases, with 11 bases sitting between them. There are 14 residues in the CDR3. The sample belongs to a study of shared clonotypes between healthy human individuals. Overall study: Each donor had three CD4 naive, three CD4 memory, two CD8 naive and one CD8 memory plate.

Splitting the CD4+ cells yielded a CD45RA+ naive subset and a CD45RA-negative memory subset. Sequencing used immunoSEQ multiplex PCR; TCRdb keeps in-frame clones, though not all of them. The table has some 200,000 clones, roughly 93% seen once. Study observations and caveats: When compared with the clonotypes that were shared by all four sorted-subset donors, the non-shared clonotypes turned out to have lower generation probabilities. The rarefaction results pointed to incomplete sorted-subset sequencing despite large depth.

The chain joins TRBV28 to TRBJ1-5, with D maybe TRBD1 (5 bases). The source of this sequence is a woman aged 25 to 39 in good health. Sequencing was done on a sample of naive CD4+ T cells sorted from blood. Noted subset: CD45RA+ positively selected. The CDR3 coding sequence is TGTGCCAGCAGTTTACCGGGGGAGGGTCAGCCCCAGCATTTT. Translating it yields CASSLPGEGQPQHF.